This TCR beta chain came from a study of cytomegalovirus exposure and HLA in healthy donors. Overall study: A subsequent analysis stated that the 100 to 150 validation repertoires were run on the same platform as the approximately 700 first-cohort repertoires.

V lost 2 bases, J lost 0 bases, and 7 bases stayed unmatched. The CDR3 is made up of 16 amino acids. The germline V gene encodes CDR1 SNHLY and CDR2 FYNNEI. Turning to this clone: The antigen is not known.

Study findings and constraints: The TCR clusters that emerged in the first cohort tended, a later analysis found, to co-occur in the roughly 110 validation repertoires. Cytomegalovirus association was assigned to approximately 160 TCR beta chains.

Produced via immunoSEQ multiplex PCR; TCRdb's table is partial and in-frame only. The sample has 70,000 to 75,000 clones; 85% to 95% are singletons. This sequence originates from a woman aged 18-35 years in good health and CMV-seropositive. J is TRBJ2-7 and V is TRBV2; TRBD2 aligns across 7 bases. Sequenced material: PBMCs. CDR3 protein: CASSEMIGGSSYEQYF. The CDR3 DNA reads TGTGCCAGCAGTGAAATGATCGGGGGGAGCTCCTACGAGCAGTACTTC.